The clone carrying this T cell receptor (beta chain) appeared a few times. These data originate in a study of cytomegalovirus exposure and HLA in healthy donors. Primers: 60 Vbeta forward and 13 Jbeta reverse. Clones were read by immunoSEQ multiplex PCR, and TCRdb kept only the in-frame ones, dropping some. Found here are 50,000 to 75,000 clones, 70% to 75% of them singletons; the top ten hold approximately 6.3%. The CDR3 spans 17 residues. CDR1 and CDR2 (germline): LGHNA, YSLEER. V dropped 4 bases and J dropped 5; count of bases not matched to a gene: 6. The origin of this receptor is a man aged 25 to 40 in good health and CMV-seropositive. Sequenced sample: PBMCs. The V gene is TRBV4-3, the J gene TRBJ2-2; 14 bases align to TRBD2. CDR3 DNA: TGCGCCAGCAGCCCGCAGACTAGCGGGGGGGGGACCGGGGAGCTGTTTTTT. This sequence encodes CASSPQTSGGGTGELFF.